The 8 T cell receptor beta chains presented below share a single source sample, sequenced in a study of response to subunit inactivated influenza vaccine. In TCRdb, the RT-PCR reads were re-called with MiXCR into one record per CDR3 protein. The top ten hold approximately 1.9% of the sample, which has 400,000 to 550,000 distinct CDR3 sequences, around 25% seen once. The sample in question was CD4+ T cells sorted from PBMCs, obtained roughly 5 days after vaccination. The receptors derive from a man aged 50-60 years who received an inactivated influenza vaccine.

The chain carries TRBV3-1 and TRBJ2-3, with D maybe TRBD2 (5 bases). Trimming stripped 4 bases from V and 14 bases from J, with 19 bases between. CDR1 and CDR2 from the germline V gene are LGHDT and YNNKEL (reference sequence). The CDR3 extends over 13 amino acids. The CDR3 sequence is CASSPTRAPWAYF. The CDR3 DNA sequence: TGTGCCAGCAGCCCCACGAGGGCACCATGGGCGTATTTT.

About this clonotype: This clone may be a read error of a much larger clone one base away. The chain has TRBV5-6 and TRBJ2-1, with D possibly being TRBD2 (6 bases). This CDR3 region has 15 residues. V was clipped by 0 bases and J by 5 bases, with 12 bases between them. The germline V gene has CDR1 SGHDT and CDR2 YYEEEE. The CDR3 region is CASSLVSSGDNEQFF. The CDR3 nucleotides read TGTGCCAGCAGCTTGGTGTCGTCGGGGGACAATGAGCAGTTCTTC.

The CDR3 region has the DNA TGCAGTGCTAGAGATGACAGAACCTACGAGCAGTACTTC. Its translation: CSARDDRTYEQYF. The rearrangement uses TRBV20-1 and TRBJ2-7; D is possibly TRBD1 (5 bases). V lost 0 bases to trimming and J lost 2 bases, with 8 bases between them. The CDR3 is 13 residues long. The germline V gene encodes CDR1 DFQATT and CDR2 SNEGSKA (reference sequence).

This clonotype was seen a few times. The V call is TRBV5-1, the J call TRBJ2-3; D is uncertain. Germline V gene sequence: CDR1 SGHRS, CDR2 YFSETQ. The CDR3 runs to 13 residues. V shed 2 bases and J shed 4 bases, with 8 bases lying between them. The CDR3 spells CASSFIVPDTQYF. CDR3 in DNA: TGCGCCAGCAGCTTTATTGTCCCAGATACGCAGTATTTT.

The V and J genes are TRBV4-3 and TRBJ2-1; 7 bases map to TRBD1. Germline V CDR1 and CDR2: LGHNA, YSLEER. The V and J ends lost 0 bases and 2 bases, in that order; junction bases with no gene match: 4. CDR3 length equals 16 residues. CDR3 nucleotide sequence: TGCGCCAGCAGCCAAGATGCGACAGGGACCTACAATGAGCAGTTCTTC. Its protein product is CASSQDATGTYNEQFF.

The chain employs TRBV7-2 and TRBJ2-3; 7 nucleotides agree with TRBD2. The V gene's germline CDR1 is SGHTA and CDR2 FQGNSA. The ends lost 1 base at V and 1 base at J; junction bases unmatched: 5. This CDR3 spans 16 amino acids. The CDR3 protein is CASSLEGGGRTDTQYF. The CDR3 DNA sequence: TGTGCCAGCAGCTTAGAGGGCGGGGGACGCACAGATACGCAGTATTTT. Full variable domain (remainder filled in from reference TRBV7-2 and TRBJ2-3): GAGVSQSPSNKVTEKGKDVELRCDPISGHTALYWYRQSLGQGLEFLIYFQGNSAPDKSGLPSDRFSAERTGGSVSTLTIQRTQQEDSAVYLCASSLEGGGRTDTQYFGPGTRLTVL.

The chain couples TRBV2 to TRBJ1-1; no firm D call. The CDR3 spans 14 residues. Trimming shortened V by 2 bases and J by 4 bases, and 11 bases separated the two germline ends. Germline V CDR1 and CDR2: SNHLY, FYNNEI. CDR3 sequence: CASSESRPITEAFF. The CDR3, as DNA: TGTGCCAGCAGTGAATCCCGACCGATCACTGAAGCTTTCTTT.

This chain connects TRBV4-1 to TRBJ1-2, with D possibly TRBD1 on 6 matching bases. CDR1 and CDR2 from the germline V gene are MGHRA and YSYEKL. This CDR3 has 15 amino acids. V lost 4 bases and J 5 bases, leaving 17 bases between the germline ends. CDR3 sequence: CASSLLPAGEYGYTF. DNA for the CDR3: TGCGCCAGCAGCCTACTCCCGGCAGGGGAGTATGGCTACACCTTC.